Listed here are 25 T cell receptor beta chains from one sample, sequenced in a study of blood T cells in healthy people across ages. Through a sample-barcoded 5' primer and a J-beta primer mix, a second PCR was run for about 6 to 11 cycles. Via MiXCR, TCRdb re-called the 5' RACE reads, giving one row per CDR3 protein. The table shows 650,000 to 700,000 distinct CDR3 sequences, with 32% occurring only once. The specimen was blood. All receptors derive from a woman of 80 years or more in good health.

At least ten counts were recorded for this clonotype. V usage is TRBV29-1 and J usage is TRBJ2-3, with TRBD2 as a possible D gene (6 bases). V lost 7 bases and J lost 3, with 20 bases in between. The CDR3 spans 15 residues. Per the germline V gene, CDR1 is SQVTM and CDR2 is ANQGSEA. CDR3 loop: CSAPRAGKRTDTQYF. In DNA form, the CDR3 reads TGCAGCGCTCCACGGGCGGGGAAGAGGACAGATACGCAGTATTTT.

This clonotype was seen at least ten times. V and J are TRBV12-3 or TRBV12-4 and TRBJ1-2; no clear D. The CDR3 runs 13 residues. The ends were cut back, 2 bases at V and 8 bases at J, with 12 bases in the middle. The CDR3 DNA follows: TGTGCCAGCAGTTTAAGAGGGAACCTCGGCTACACCTTC. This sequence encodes CASSLRGNLGYTF.

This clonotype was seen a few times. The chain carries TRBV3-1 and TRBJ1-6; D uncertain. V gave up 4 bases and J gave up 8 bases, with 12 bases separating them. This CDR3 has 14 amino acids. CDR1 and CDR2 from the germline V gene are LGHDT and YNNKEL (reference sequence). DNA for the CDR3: TGTGCCAGCAGCCGCGGACCACTGGATTCACCCCTCCACTTT. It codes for CASSRGPLDSPLHF.

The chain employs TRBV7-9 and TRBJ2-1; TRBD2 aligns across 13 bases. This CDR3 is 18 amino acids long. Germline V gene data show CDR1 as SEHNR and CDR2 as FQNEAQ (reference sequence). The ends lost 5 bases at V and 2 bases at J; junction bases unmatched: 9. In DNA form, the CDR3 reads TGTGCCAGCAGCCCGACTAGCGGGGGGCCGATAACCTACAATGAGCAGTTCTTC. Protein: CASSPTSGGPITYNEQFF.

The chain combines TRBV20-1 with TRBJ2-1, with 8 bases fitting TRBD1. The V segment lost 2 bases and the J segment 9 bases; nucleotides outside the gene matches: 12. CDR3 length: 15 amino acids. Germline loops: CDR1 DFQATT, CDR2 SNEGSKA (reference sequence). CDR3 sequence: CSARTLQGADGEQFF. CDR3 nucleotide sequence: TGCAGTGCTAGAACTTTGCAGGGGGCGGATGGTGAGCAGTTCTTC.

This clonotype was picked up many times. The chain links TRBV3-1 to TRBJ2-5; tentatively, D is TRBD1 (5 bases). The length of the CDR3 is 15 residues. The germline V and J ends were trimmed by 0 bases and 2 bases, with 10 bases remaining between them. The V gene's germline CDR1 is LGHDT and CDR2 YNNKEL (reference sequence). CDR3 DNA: TGTGCCAGCAGCCAAGACATGGGGCCTCAAGAGACCCAGTACTTC. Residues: CASSQDMGPQETQYF.

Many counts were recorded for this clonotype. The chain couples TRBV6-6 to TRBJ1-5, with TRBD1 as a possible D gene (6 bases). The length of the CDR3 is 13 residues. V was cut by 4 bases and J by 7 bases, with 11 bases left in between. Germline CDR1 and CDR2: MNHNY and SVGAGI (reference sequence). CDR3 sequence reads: CASSLGGLQPQHF. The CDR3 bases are TGTGCCAGCAGTTTAGGGGGTCTCCAGCCCCAGCATTTT.

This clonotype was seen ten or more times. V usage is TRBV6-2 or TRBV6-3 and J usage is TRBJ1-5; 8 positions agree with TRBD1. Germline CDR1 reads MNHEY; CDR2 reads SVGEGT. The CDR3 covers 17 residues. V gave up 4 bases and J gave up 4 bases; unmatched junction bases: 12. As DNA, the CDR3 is TGTGCCAGCAGTTCCGGGACAGGCCCTGGGGGAAATCAGCCCCAGCATTTT. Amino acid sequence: CASSSGTGPGGNQPQHF.

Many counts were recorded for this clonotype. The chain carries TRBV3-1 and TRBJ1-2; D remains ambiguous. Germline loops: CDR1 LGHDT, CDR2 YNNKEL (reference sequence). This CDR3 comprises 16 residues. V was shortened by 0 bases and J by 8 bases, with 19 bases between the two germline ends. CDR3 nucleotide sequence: TGTGCCAGCAGCCAAGACGAGTGGTCTGGACTTTTCGGCTACACCTTC. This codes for CASSQDEWSGLFGYTF. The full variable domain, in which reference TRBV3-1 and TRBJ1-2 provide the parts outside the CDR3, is DTAVSQTPKYLVTQMGNDKSIKCEQNLGHDTMYWYKQDSKKFLKIMFSYNNKELIINETVPNRFSPKSPDKAHLNLHINSLELGDSAVYFCASSQDEWSGLFGYTFGSGTRLTVV.

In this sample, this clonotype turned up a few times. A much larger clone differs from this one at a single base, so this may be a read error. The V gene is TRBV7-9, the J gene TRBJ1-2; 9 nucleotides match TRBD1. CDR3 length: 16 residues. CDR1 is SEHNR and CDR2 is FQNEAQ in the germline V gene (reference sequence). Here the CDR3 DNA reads TGTGCCAGCAGCGAACTCCGGGACAGGGAGGACTATGACTACACCTTC. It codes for CASSELRDREDYDYTF. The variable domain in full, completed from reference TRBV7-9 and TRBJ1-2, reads DTGVSQNPRHKITKRGQNVTFRCDPISEHNRLYWYRQTLGQGPEFLTYFQNEAQLEKSRLLSDRFSAERPKGSFSTLEIQRTEQGDSAMYLCASSELRDREDYDYTFGSGTRLTVV.

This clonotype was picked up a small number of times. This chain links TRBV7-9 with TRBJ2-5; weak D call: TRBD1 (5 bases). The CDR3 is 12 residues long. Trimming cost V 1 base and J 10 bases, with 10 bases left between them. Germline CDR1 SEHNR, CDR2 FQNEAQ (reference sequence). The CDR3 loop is CASSLEGRGQYF. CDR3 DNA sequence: TGTGCCAGCAGCTTAGAAGGAAGGGGCCAGTACTTC.

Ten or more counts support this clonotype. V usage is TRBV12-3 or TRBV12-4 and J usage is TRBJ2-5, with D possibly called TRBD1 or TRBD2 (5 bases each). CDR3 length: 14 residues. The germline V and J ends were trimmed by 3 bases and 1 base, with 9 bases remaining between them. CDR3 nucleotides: TGTGCCAGCAGTTTCTGGGACGCCCAAGAGACCCAGTACTTC. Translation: CASSFWDAQETQYF.

The DNA of the CDR3 is TGTGCCAGCAGTGAATCCAAGGCTGGTCGGAACACTGAAGCTTTCTTT. It is translated as CASSESKAGRNTEAFF. The rearrangement joins TRBV2 to TRBJ1-1; unclear D gene. The germline V gene encodes CDR1 SNHLY and CDR2 FYNNEI. V dropped 2 bases and J dropped 1 base, with 14 bases sitting between them. This CDR3 has 16 residues.

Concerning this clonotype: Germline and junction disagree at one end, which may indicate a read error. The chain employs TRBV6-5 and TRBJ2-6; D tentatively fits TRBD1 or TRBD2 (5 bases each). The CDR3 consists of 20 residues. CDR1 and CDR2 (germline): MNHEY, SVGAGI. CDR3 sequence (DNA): TGTGCCAGCAGTTCCGCCCACCGTGGCCGCAGAGGGCCCGGGGCCAACGTCCTGACTTTT. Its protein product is CASSSAHRGRRGPGANVLTF.

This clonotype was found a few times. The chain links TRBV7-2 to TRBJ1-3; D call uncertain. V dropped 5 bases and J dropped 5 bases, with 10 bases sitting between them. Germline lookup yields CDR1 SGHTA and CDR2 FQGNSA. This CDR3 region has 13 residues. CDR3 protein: CASSVDGRNTIYF. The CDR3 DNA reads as TGTGCCAGCAGCGTTGACGGGCGAAACACCATATATTTT. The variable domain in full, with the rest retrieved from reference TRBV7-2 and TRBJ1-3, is GAGVSQSPSNKVTEKGKDVELRCDPISGHTALYWYRQSLGQGLEFLIYFQGNSAPDKSGLPSDRFSAERTGGSVSTLTIQRTQQEDSAVYLCASSVDGRNTIYFGEGSWLTVV.

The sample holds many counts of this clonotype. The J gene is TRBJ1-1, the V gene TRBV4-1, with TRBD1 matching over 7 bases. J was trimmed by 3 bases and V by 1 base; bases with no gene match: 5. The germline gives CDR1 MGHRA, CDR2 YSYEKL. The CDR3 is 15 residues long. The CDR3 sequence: CASSQGAQGDTEAFF. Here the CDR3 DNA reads TGCGCCAGCAGCCAAGGGGCCCAGGGGGACACTGAAGCTTTCTTT.

CDR3: CASSWGSADTQYF. DNA for the CDR3: TGTGCCAGCAGCTGGGGTAGCGCGGATACGCAGTATTTT. The chain is built from TRBV11-3 and TRBJ2-3, with D maybe TRBD2 (5 bases). This CDR3 has 13 amino acids. V lost 4 bases to trimming and J lost 6 bases, with 11 bases between them. Germline CDR1 SGHNT, CDR2 YENEEA. The full variable domain, its missing parts supplied by reference TRBV11-3 and TRBJ2-3, is EAGVVQSPRYKIIEKKQPVAFWCNPISGHNTLYWYLQNLGQGPELLIRYENEEAVDDSQLPKDRFSAERLKGVDSTLKIQPAELGDSAVYLCASSWGSADTQYFGPGTRLTVL.

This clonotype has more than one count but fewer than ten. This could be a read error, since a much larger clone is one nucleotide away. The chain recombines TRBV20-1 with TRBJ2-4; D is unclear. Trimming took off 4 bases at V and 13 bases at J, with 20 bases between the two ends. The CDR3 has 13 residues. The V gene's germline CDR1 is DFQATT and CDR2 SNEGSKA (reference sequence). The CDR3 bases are TGCAGTGCTACATCTCAGGTCCAAGAGGCCCAGTACTTC. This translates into CSATSQVQEAQYF.

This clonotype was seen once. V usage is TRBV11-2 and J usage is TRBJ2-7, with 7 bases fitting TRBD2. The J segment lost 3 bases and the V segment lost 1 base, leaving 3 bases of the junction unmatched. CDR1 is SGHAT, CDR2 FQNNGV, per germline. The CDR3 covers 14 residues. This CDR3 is CASSLAGTIYEQYF. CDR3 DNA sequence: TGTGCCAGCAGCTTAGCCGGGACTATCTACGAGCAGTACTTC.

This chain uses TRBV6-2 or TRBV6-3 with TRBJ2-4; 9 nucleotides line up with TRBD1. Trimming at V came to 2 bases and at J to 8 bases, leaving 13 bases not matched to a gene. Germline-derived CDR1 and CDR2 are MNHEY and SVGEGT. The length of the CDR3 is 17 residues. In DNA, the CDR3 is TGTGCCAGCAGTTACCCCGGGACAGGGATTGGTAAAGACATTCAGTACTTC. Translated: CASSYPGTGIGKDIQYF.

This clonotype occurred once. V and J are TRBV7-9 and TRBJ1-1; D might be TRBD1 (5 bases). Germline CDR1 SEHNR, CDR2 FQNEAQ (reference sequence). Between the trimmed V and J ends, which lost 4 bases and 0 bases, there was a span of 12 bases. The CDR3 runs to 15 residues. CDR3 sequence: CASSSLTDLNTEAFF. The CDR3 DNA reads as TGTGCCAGCAGCTCCCTGACAGACTTGAACACTGAAGCTTTCTTT.

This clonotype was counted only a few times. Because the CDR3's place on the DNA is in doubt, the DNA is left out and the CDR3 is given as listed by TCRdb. The CDR3 sequence is CRETSGLAGGLYTCNEQFF. V and J are TRBV20-1 and TRBJ2-1; the listed D gene, TRBD2, was not tested against the DNA. A total of 19 residues make up the CDR3, ends included. Looked up from germline, CDR1 is DFQATT and CDR2 is SNEGSKA (reference sequence).

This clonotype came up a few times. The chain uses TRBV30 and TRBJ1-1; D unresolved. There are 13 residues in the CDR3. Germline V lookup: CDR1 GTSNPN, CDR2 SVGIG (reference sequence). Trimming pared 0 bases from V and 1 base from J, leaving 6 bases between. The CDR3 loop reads CAWSVAQNTEAFF. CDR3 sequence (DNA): TGTGCCTGGAGTGTAGCCCAGAACACTGAAGCTTTCTTT.

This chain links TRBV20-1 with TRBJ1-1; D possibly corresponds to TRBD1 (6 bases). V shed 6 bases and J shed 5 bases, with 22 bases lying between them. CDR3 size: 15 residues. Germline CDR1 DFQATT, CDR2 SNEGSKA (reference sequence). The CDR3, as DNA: TGCAGTGCCATAAACCCAGCGCGGGGGCGAACTGAAGCTTTCTTT. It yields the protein CSAINPARGRTEAFF.

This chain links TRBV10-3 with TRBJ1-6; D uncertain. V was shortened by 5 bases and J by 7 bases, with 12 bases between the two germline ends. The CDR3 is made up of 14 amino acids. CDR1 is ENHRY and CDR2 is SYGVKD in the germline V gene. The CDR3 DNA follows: TGTGCCATCAGTTTCCGGGAGCGGAATTCACCCCTCCACTTT. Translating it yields CAISFRERNSPLHF.